These 9 T cell receptor beta chains were all obtained from the same sample, sequenced in a study of post-analysis software for immune sequencing data. TCR beta cDNA libraries had unique molecular identifiers. TCRdb analysed the PCR reads with MiXCR anew, one entry per CDR3 protein. Altogether around 770,000 distinct CDR3 sequences are present, under 60% being singletons, with the ten largest covering roughly 4.4%. No antigen has been assigned to these receptors. Findings of the study overall: Compared with controls, patients had more of about five TRBV segments, including TRBV5-6, TRBV5-1 and TRBV20-1.

What was sequenced was blood. These receptor sequences come from a girl aged 10 to 17 with multiple sclerosis.

The chain joins TRBV7-2 to TRBJ1-5, with D hard to call. In germline, CDR1 is SGHTA, CDR2 FQGNSA. Trimming took off 8 bases at V and 0 bases at J, with 11 bases between the two ends. This CDR3 contains 14 residues. Written as DNA, the CDR3 is TGTGCCAGCGAAGTGGGTTATAGCAATCAGCCCCAGCATTTT. Translated, it gives CASEVGYSNQPQHF.

The chain links TRBV11-2 to TRBJ2-7; D might be TRBD1 (6 bases). The length of the CDR3 is 14 residues. Germline V gene sequence: CDR1 SGHAT, CDR2 FQNNGV. Trimming pared 3 bases from V and 5 bases from J, leaving 14 bases between. The CDR3 reads CASSFRRGGHEQYF. The CDR3 DNA follows: TGTGCCAGCAGCTTTCGGCGAGGGGGACACGAGCAGTACTTC.

This clonotype was seen more than once but under ten times. The chain carries TRBV7-2 and TRBJ2-7; 9 nucleotides line up with TRBD2. The J call may be wrong; the DNA end is better matched by TRBJ2-5. The germline gives CDR1 SGHTA, CDR2 FQGNSA. The CDR3 is 13 residues long. In nucleotides, the CDR3 is TGTGCCAGCGGGACTAGCTTCCAAGAGACCCAGTACTTC. Amino acids: CASGTSFQETQYF.

The CDR3: CSVGAGSVIYEQYF. The CDR3 coding sequence is TGCAGCGTTGGGGCAGGGTCGGTGATCTACGAGCAGTACTTC. V gene TRBV29-1 combines with J gene TRBJ2-7, with a tentative D call TRBD1 (5 bases). The V end lost 4 bases, the J end lost 3 bases, and 16 bases lay between the germline ends. CDR3 length equals 14 residues. CDR1 is SQVTM, CDR2 ANQGSEA, per germline.

This clonotype was detected only a few times. The V and J genes are TRBV4-3 and TRBJ2-3; TRBD2 agrees at 9 bases. The CDR3 has 16 amino acids. J lost 0 bases, V lost 3 bases, and 4 bases had no gene match. Germline CDR1 is LGHNA and CDR2 is YSLEER. CDR3 sequence: CASSQGSGSSTDTQYF. Written as DNA, the CDR3 is TGCGCCAGCAGCCAGGGTAGCGGGAGCAGCACAGATACGCAGTATTTT.

This clonotype has a handful of counts. V is TRBV6-1 and J is TRBJ2-6; 9 nucleotides align to TRBD2. This CDR3 contains 18 residues. Losses at the gene ends were 7 bases for V and 0 bases for J; bases not matched to a gene: 10. Germline CDR1 is MNHNS and CDR2 is SASEGT. The CDR3 is CASTKRGLAFSGANVLTF. The CDR3 DNA follows: TGTGCCAGCACAAAAAGGGGACTAGCCTTCTCTGGGGCCAACGTCCTGACTTTC.

The DNA for the CDR3 is TGTGCCAGCAGCTTTACGGGAGGCCTGGTCGTGGATACGCAGTATTTT. Amino acids: CASSFTGGLVVDTQYF. The chain carries TRBV7-8 and TRBJ2-3; the match to TRBD2 covers 7 bases. Germline CDR1 SGHVS, CDR2 FQNEAQ. The V segment lost 3 bases and the J segment 6 bases; nucleotides outside the gene matches: 12. The CDR3 length is 16 residues.

The V gene is TRBV29-1, the J gene TRBJ2-5; D perhaps matches TRBD1 (6 bases). Looked up from germline, CDR1 is SQVTM and CDR2 is ANQGSEA. The length of the CDR3 is 13 residues. V was shortened by 3 bases and J by 2 bases, with 10 bases between the two germline ends. CDR3 nucleotides: TGCAGCGTTGACGGACAGTTACAAGAGACCCAGTACTTC. It codes for CSVDGQLQETQYF.

There are a few counts of this clonotype. Here the CDR3 reads CASSLRAGTNPYEQYF. The CDR3 DNA follows: TGTGCCAGCAGCTTAAGGGCCGGGACAAATCCCTACGAGCAGTACTTC. This rearrangement joins TRBV11-2 to TRBJ2-7; perhaps TRBD1 as D (6 bases). Trimming stripped 2 bases from V and 2 bases from J, with 16 bases between. This CDR3 region has 16 residues. Looked up from germline, CDR1 is SGHAT and CDR2 is FQNNGV.